What follows are 25 T cell receptor beta chains derived from one specimen sequenced in a study of metastatic and nonmetastatic thyroid tumors (dated by TCRdb to the early 2020s). Before undergoing thyroid surgery, none of the patients had been given any kind of treatment. Library preparation was by PCR. Instrument on record: Illumina HiSeq 4000. TCRdb applied fastp at Q25 and MiXCR to the public reads, then kept only in-frame beta chains. For this sample the table gives some 52,000 clones, of which approximately 15% were detected only once. 2.5% to 3% of the sample belongs to the ten largest clones. Sample: blood. Receptors were obtained from a female donor with papillary thyroid cancer or a benign thyroid nodule (not recorded which). Some clones in this sample may be carry-over from other donors' samples.

This clone showed up many times. The chain combines TRBV20-1 with TRBJ2-2; D unclear. This CDR3 has 14 amino acids. The germline V gene encodes CDR1 DFQATT and CDR2 SNEGSKA (reference sequence). Between the trimmed V and J ends, which lost 0 bases and 6 bases, there was a span of 11 bases. For the CDR3, the DNA is TGCAGTGCTAGAGATCCTGCCCGATCCGGGGAGCTGTTTTTT. The encoded protein is CSARDPARSGELFF.

This clone was counted ten times or more. Different DNA sequences within this sample yield the same CDR3. The chain is built from TRBV19 and TRBJ1-4, with D tentatively TRBD1 (5 bases). This CDR3 has 17 residues. CDR1 is LNHDA and CDR2 is SQIVND in the germline V gene (reference sequence). V lost 6 bases to trimming and J lost 1 base, with 18 bases between them. The CDR3 bases are TGTGCCAGTAGGGACGGGGGTAATATCGGAACTAATGAAAAACTGTTTTTT. This gives the protein CASRDGGNIGTNEKLFF.

This clone was observed many times. An end of the junction differs from the germline gene, which may be a read error. The genes are TRBV28 and TRBJ2-5; 8 nucleotides agree with TRBD2. The CDR3 length is 17 residues. CDR1 and CDR2 (germline): MDHEN, SYDVKM. CDR3 sequence reads: CASRLGLGVGRGETQYF. In DNA, the CDR3 is TGTGCCAGCCGTTTGGGACTAGGTGTGGGGCGAGGAGAGACCCAGTACTTC.

This chain links TRBV28 with TRBJ2-7; D remains ambiguous. Trimming took off 6 bases at V and 1 base at J, with 7 bases between the two ends. Germline V CDR1 and CDR2: MDHEN, SYDVKM. This CDR3 is 12 amino acids long. CDR3 sequence (DNA): TGTGCCAGCAGCTTTGCGTCCTACGAGCAGTACTTC. Translated, it gives CASSFASYEQYF.

This clone was counted many times. The chain employs TRBV12-3 or TRBV12-4 and TRBJ1-1, with a tentative D call TRBD1 (6 bases). Trimming cost V 6 bases and J 4 bases, with 15 bases left between them. The CDR3 loop spans 14 amino acids. CDR3 coding DNA: TGTGCCAGCAGCTTCAATAAGGGGGTCACTGAAGCTTTCTTT. Translation: CASSFNKGVTEAFF.

In this sample, this clone turned up many times. The CDR3 nucleotides are TGTGCCAGCAGCCCCGGGACAGGGGACGCTCGGGCTTTCTTT. Protein product: CASSPGTGDARAFF. The chain carries TRBV7-9 and TRBJ1-1, with 10 nucleotides matching TRBD1. Germline CDR1 is SEHNR and CDR2 is FQNEAQ (reference sequence). There are 14 residues in the CDR3. The V gene end was trimmed by 5 bases and the J gene end by 11 bases; junction bases not matched to a gene: 11.

The chain joins TRBV30 to TRBJ2-1; D is undetermined. This CDR3 is built from 11 residues. Germline V gene sequence: CDR1 GTSNPN, CDR2 SVGIG (reference sequence). Trimming removed 3 bases from V and 10 bases from J, with 10 bases in between. This chain's CDR3 is CAWSRREEQFF. The DNA of the CDR3 is TGTGCCTGGAGCCGCCGCGAAGAGCAGTTCTTC.

By share, this clone ranks as medium-sized (0.01 to 0.1%). V gene TRBV6-1 combines with J gene TRBJ2-7, with TRBD2 identical over 11 bases. After removal of 2 bases from V and 0 bases from J, the junction contained 9 bases not matched to a gene. CDR3 size: 18 residues. Germline CDR1 reads MNHNS; CDR2 reads SASEGT. CDR3 in amino acids: CASSESTTSGMLSYEQYF. The CDR3 DNA reads as TGTGCCAGCAGTGAATCCACGACTAGCGGGATGCTCTCCTACGAGCAGTACTTC.

This clone was seen more than once but under ten times. An end of the junction does not agree with germline; a read error may underlie this. V usage is TRBV6-1 and J usage is TRBJ2-6; possible D gene TRBD1, 7 bases. The CDR3 is made up of 14 amino acids. Looked up from germline, CDR1 is MNHNS and CDR2 is SASEGT. The CDR3, as DNA: TGTGCCAGTAGGAGGGACCAGGGGGACAACGTCCTGACTTTC. It yields the protein CASRRDQGDNVLTF.

The V and J genes are TRBV6-1 and TRBJ2-7; D is perhaps TRBD1 (6 bases). V lost 4 bases to trimming and J lost 2 bases, with 21 bases between them. CDR3 length: 17 residues. CDR1 is MNHNS, CDR2 SASEGT, per germline. Written as DNA, the CDR3 is TGTGCCAGCAGTGCCCGTGGGGACACCCTTTCCACCTACGAGCAGTACTTC. Amino acids: CASSARGDTLSTYEQYF.

This chain connects TRBV19 to TRBJ1-2, with D possibly being TRBD1 (5 bases). Trimming removed 11 bases from V and 10 bases from J, with 29 bases in between. The germline V gene has CDR1 LNHDA and CDR2 SQIVND (reference sequence). The CDR3 is made up of 15 amino acids. The DNA of the CDR3 is TGTGCCCGAAATCTGGGGGTACATCGGTCGTACGTCTACACCTTC. Amino acids: CARNLGVHRSYVYTF.

This clone has a count of ten or more. The gene calls are TRBV28 and TRBJ2-7, with TRBD1 matching 8 bases. CDR3 length: 16 amino acids. The junction had 6 bases not matched to a gene; V was cut back by 2 bases and J by 0 bases. CDR1 MDHEN and CDR2 SYDVKM come from the germline V gene. The CDR3 nucleotides read TGTGCCAGCAGTTTAAACGGACAGGGAAACTCCTACGAGCAGTACTTC. It specifies CASSLNGQGNSYEQYF.

Many counts were recorded for this clone. This chain connects TRBV6-1 to TRBJ2-4; the match to TRBD1 covers 12 bases. V shed 4 bases and J 8 bases; nucleotides not matched to a gene: 6. The V gene's germline CDR1 is MNHNS and CDR2 SASEGT. The CDR3 totals 15 residues. This CDR3 reads CASSGLGQGADIQYF. The DNA for the CDR3 is TGTGCCAGCAGTGGATTGGGACAGGGGGCGGACATTCAGTACTTC.

This clone was counted between two and nine times. The rearrangement links TRBV28 to TRBJ2-3; 9 bases match TRBD2. The trim removed 5 bases at V and 4 bases at J, leaving 13 bases unmatched. The CDR3 sequence is 17 residues long. Germline V gene sequence: CDR1 MDHEN, CDR2 SYDVKM. This CDR3 is CASSLTWSSGTADTQYF. CDR3 DNA: TGTGCCAGCAGTCTGACATGGTCTAGCGGGACCGCAGATACGCAGTATTTT.

This clone was detected a few times. The junction and the germline gene differ at one end; a read error may be behind it. J is TRBJ2-7 and V is TRBV6-5; 8 bases line up with TRBD1. The V gene's germline CDR1 is MNHEY and CDR2 SVGAGI. The CDR3 is made up of 15 amino acids. The CDR3 loop reads CASIYRTGSAYDQYF. CDR3 DNA sequence: TGTGCCAGCATTTACCGGACAGGGAGTGCGTACGATCAGTACTTC.

This chain joins TRBV7-3 and TRBJ2-5; no reliable D call. Germline V gene sequence: CDR1 SGHTA, CDR2 FQGTGA. The CDR3 spans 15 residues. Trimming stripped 5 bases from V and 0 bases from J, with 13 bases between. DNA of the CDR3: TGTGCCAGCAGCCCGTCGGGCCGTGACCAAGAGACCCAGTACTTC. This codes for CASSPSGRDQETQYF.

This clone was observed many times. The genes are TRBV5-1 and TRBJ1-2, with a weak D call TRBD1 (5 bases). The germline V gene has CDR1 SGHRS and CDR2 YFSETQ. Trimming stripped 5 bases from V and 2 bases from J, with 13 bases between. The CDR3 runs to 14 residues. CDR3 in amino acids: CASRPGTVNYGYTF. The CDR3 DNA reads TGCGCCAGCAGACCCGGGACCGTGAACTATGGCTACACCTTC.

In this sample, this clone turned up many times. This rearrangement joins TRBV25-1 to TRBJ2-6; D gene unclear. Germline V gene sequence: CDR1 MGHDK, CDR2 SYGVNS. The germline V and J ends were trimmed by 5 bases and 0 bases, with 5 bases remaining between them. This CDR3 is 14 amino acids long. DNA for the CDR3: TGTGCCAGCAGTAAGGGCTCTGGGGCCAACGTCCTGACTTTC. It translates to CASSKGSGANVLTF.

This clone has just one count. The chain joins TRBV5-4 to TRBJ2-7, with a weak D call TRBD1 (5 bases). Germline CDR1 is SGHNT and CDR2 is YYREEE (reference sequence). V was cut by 10 bases and J by 1 base, with 15 bases left in between. The CDR3 has 13 residues. CDR3 in DNA: TGTGCCTACGGACAACCTCTATCCTACGAGCAGTACTTC. Protein product: CAYGQPLSYEQYF.

The sample holds a few counts of this clone. One end of the junction fails to match germline, which may point to a read error. The chain is built from TRBV5-6 and TRBJ1-1, with 8 bases aligning to TRBD1. The CDR3 spans 17 residues. Per germline, CDR1 SGHDT and CDR2 YYEEEE. The CDR3 sequence is CAGSSGGRATMNTEAFF. Here the CDR3 DNA reads TGTGCCGGCAGTTCAGGGGGCCGTGCTACAATGAACACTGAAGCTTTCTTT.

This clone was recorded at least ten times. This chain uses TRBV19 with TRBJ2-3; TRBD2 matches at 8 bases. Trimming at V came to 5 bases and at J to 3 bases, leaving 4 bases not matched to a gene. This CDR3 has 14 residues. Germline loops: CDR1 LNHDA, CDR2 SQIVND (reference sequence). Here the CDR3 reads CASSLSGRTDTQYF. The CDR3 DNA sequence: TGTGCCAGTAGTTTAAGCGGGAGAACAGATACGCAGTATTTT.

This clone was observed at least ten times. The CDR3 region has the DNA TGTGCCAGCAAAAAGCTACAGTACGGCTATGGCTACACCTTC. As protein: CASKKLQYGYGYTF. The chain combines TRBV28 with TRBJ1-2; D uncertain. V lost 7 bases and J 4 bases, leaving 16 bases between the germline ends. Germline CDR1 is MDHEN and CDR2 is SYDVKM. The CDR3 spans 14 residues.

This clone has only a few counts. Germline and junction disagree at one end, which may indicate a read error. The V gene is TRBV12-3 or TRBV12-4, the J gene TRBJ1-2, with unresolved D. The CDR3 runs to 15 residues. The CDR3, as DNA: TGTGCCAGCAGTTTCCGTCGGGCCATAAACTATGTCTACACCTTC. Protein product: CASSFRRAINYVYTF.

This clone was seen a handful of times. The CDR3 sequence is CASSPRQVSSYEQYF. The CDR3 region has the DNA TGTGCCAGCAGCCCCCGACAGGTCAGCTCCTACGAGCAGTACTTC. The V call is TRBV16, the J call TRBJ2-7; tentatively, D is TRBD1 (6 bases). This CDR3 contains 15 residues. The V and J ends lost 4 bases and 0 bases respectively, with 13 bases between them. Germline V lookup: CDR1 KGHSY, CDR2 FQNENV.

This clone was counted at least ten times. This chain connects TRBV4-1 to TRBJ2-3; D gene ambiguous. The V and J ends lost 5 bases and 1 base respectively, with 10 bases between them. CDR1 is MGHRA, CDR2 YSYEKL, per germline. This CDR3 is built from 14 residues. CDR3 protein: CASSDLKGTDTQYF. The CDR3 DNA reads as TGCGCCAGCAGCGACTTGAAGGGCACAGATACGCAGTATTTT.